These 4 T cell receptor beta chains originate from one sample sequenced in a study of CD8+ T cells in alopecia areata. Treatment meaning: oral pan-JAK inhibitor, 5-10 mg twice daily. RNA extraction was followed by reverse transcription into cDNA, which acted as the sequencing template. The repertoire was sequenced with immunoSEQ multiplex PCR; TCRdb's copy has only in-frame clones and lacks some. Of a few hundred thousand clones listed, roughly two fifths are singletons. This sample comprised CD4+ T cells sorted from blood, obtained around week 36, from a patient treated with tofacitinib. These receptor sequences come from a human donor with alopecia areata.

The CDR3 sequence: CASSLGYTGANVLTF. CDR3 bases: TGTGCCAGCAGTTTAGGTTATACAGGGGCCAACGTCCTGACTTTC. The rearrangement links TRBV6-5 to TRBJ2-6; D unclear. The CDR3 contains 15 residues. Deletions cut 4 bases from V and 4 bases from J, with 11 bases between. The germline V gene has CDR1 MNHEY and CDR2 SVGAGI.

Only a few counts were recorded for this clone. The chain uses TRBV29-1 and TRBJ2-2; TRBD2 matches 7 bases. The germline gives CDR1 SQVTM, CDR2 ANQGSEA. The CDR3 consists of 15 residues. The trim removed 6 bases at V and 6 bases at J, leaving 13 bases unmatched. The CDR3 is CSVVGGGSISGELFF. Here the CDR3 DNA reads TGCAGCGTAGTGGGCGGCGGGAGTATTTCCGGGGAGCTGTTTTTT.

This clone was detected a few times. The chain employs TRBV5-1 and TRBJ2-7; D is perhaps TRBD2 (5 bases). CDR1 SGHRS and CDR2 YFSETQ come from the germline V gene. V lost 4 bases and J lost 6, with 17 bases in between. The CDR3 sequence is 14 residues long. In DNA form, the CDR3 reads TGCGCCAGCAGCCCCCCTGAGGGAAAGGGCGAGCAGTACTTC. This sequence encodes CASSPPEGKGEQYF.

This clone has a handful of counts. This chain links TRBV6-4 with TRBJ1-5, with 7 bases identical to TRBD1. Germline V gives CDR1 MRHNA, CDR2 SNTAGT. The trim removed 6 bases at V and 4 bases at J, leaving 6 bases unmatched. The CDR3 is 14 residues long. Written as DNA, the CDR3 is TGTGCCAGCAGAACCGGGACAGCGAATCAGCCCCAGCATTTT. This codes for CASRTGTANQPQHF.